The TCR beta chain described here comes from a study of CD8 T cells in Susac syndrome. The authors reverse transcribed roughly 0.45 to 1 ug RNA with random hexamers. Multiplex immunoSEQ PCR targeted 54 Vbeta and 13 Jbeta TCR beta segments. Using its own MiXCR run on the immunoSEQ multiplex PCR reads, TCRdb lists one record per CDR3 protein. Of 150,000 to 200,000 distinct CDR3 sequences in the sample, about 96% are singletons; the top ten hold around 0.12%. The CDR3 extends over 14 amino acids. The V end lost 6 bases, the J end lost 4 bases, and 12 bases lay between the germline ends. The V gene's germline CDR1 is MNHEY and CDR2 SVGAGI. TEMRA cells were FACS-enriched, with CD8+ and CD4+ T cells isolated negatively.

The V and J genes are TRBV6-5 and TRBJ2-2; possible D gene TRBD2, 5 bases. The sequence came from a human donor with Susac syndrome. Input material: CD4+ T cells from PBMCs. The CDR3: CASSRPRGTGELFF. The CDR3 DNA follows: TGTGCCAGCAGCCGACCACGGGGCACCGGGGAGCTGTTTTTT.